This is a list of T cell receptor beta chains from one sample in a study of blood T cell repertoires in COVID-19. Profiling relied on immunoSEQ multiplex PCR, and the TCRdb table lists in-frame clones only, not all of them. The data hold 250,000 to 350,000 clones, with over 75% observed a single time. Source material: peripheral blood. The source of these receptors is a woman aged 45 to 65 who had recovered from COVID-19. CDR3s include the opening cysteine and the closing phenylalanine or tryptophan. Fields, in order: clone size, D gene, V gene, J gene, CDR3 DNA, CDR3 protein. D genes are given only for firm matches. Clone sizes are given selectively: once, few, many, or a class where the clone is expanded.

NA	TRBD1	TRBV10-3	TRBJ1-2	TGTGCCATCAGTGACTCAGACAGGGTTACCTATGGCTACACCTTC	CAISDSDRVTYGYTF
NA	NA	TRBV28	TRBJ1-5	TGTGCCAGCAGTTTAGATCCTGCCTCAGGGGAATGGCAGCCCCAGCATTTT	CASSLDPASGEWQPQHF
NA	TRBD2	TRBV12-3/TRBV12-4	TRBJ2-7	TGTGCCAGCAGGGGACTAGTGTCCTACGAGCAGTACTTC	CASRGLVSYEQYF
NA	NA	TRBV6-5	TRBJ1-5	TGTGCCACCGCTATTTCTAGCAATCAGCCCCAGCATTTT	CATAISSNQPQHF
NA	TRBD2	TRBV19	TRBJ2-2	TGTGCCAGTAGCCGGGAGGCGAACACCGGGGAGCTGTTTTTT	CASSREANTGELFF
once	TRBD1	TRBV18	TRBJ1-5	TGTGCCAGCTCACCTGACAGGGGTTGGTTGCCCCAGCATTTT	CASSPDRGWLPQHF
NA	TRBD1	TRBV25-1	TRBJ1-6	TGTGCCAGCAGTGAGGTAGGGACAGATAATTCACCCCTCCACTTT	CASSEVGTDNSPLHF
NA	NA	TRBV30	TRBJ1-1	TGTGCCTGGAGTCTTGGGGGGGGGCGAACTGAAGCTTTCTTT	CAWSLGGGRTEAFF
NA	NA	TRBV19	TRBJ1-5	TGTGCCAGTAGTCCGGGATGGGGCAATCAGCCCCAGCATTTT	CASSPGWGNQPQHF
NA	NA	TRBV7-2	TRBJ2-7	TGTGCCAGCAGCTTAGATCCCGCGGCGCGCTACGAGCAGTACTTC	CASSLDPAARYEQYF
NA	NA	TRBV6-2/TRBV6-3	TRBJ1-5	TGTGCCAGCAGTTACGGCGGGGGGCTAAGTCAGCCCCAGCATTTT	CASSYGGGLSQPQHF
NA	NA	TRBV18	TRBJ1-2	TGTGCCAGCTCACCAGTACAGGGTGAGGATGGCTACACCTTC	CASSPVQGEDGYTF
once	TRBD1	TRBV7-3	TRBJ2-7	TGTGCCAGCAGCCAATACGGCCCCGGGACAGGGGACTACGAGCAGTACTTC	CASSQYGPGTGDYEQYF
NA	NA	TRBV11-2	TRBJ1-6	TGTGCCAGCAGCTTAAGGGGATCCTATAATTCACCCCTCCACTTT	CASSLRGSYNSPLHF
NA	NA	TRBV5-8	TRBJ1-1	TGTGCCAGCAGCCCTGGGATCTTCAGGGGAAGGAACACTGAAGCTTTCTTT	CASSPGIFRGRNTEAFF